The clone carrying this T cell receptor beta chain showed up many times. Antigen specificity is unknown. The CDR3 runs to 15 residues. V was pared by 0 bases and J by 2 bases, with 3 bases of the junction left unmatched. Germline CDR1 SGHDN, CDR2 FVKESK. This sample's TCRbeta library carried unique molecular identifier barcodes. TCRdb recomputed calls from the PCR reads with MiXCR, one row per CDR3 protein. The data contain a few hundred thousand distinct CDR3 sequences, around 10% of them singletons. This sample was included in a study of T-cell reconstitution after alpha-beta-depleted transplantation in children. Broader study findings: Approximately two months post-transplant, alpha-beta T cells reportedly originated from several hundred expanded graft clones. After transplant, high TCRbeta diversity at day 60 in some patients arose from surviving recipient T cells and thymic progenitors.

This clonotype was obtained from a male patient aged 2-10 years who had a stem cell transplant for chronic granulomatous disease, so the T cells may come from the graft donor. Sample: peripheral blood, taken 180 days after TCRalphabeta/CD19-depleted stem cell transplant. V is TRBV14 and J is TRBJ1-2; 7 positions match TRBD1. The CDR3, as DNA: TGTGCCAGCAGCCAAGAACAGGGGCCGAACTATGGCTACACCTTC. This codes for CASSQEQGPNYGYTF.